In this sample, the clone carrying this T cell receptor beta chain turned up once. Its antigen is not known. V gave up 8 bases and J gave up 1 base, with 9 bases separating them. CDR3 length equals 12 residues. Germline-derived CDR1 and CDR2 are SGHDT and YYEEEE. This entry comes from a study of long-term antiretroviral therapy in people with HIV. Study conclusions and caveats: The study lacked data on ART adherence, viral resistance or therapy changes. Whichever time point was examined, clones expanded before ART dominated the repertoire. Diversity increased after ART yet remained lower than in transplant donor controls.

With survey level as its setting, the immunoSEQ assay was v3.0. Roughly 40,000-50,000 T-cell genomes per sample were the sequencing target. Profiled with immunoSEQ multiplex PCR; TCRdb holds only in-frame clones, not every one. The profile shows 20,000 to 30,000 clones, roughly 87% of them singletons. Sequenced material: unsorted PBMCs, taken 1.8 years before starting antiretroviral therapy. The V and J genes are TRBV5-6 and TRBJ1-1; D possibly corresponds to TRBD1 (6 bases). The clonotype comes from a man aged 50-60 years with HIV. The CDR3 protein is CASYRENTEAFF. CDR3 DNA sequence: TGTGCCAGTTACAGGGAGAACACTGAAGCTTTCTTT.